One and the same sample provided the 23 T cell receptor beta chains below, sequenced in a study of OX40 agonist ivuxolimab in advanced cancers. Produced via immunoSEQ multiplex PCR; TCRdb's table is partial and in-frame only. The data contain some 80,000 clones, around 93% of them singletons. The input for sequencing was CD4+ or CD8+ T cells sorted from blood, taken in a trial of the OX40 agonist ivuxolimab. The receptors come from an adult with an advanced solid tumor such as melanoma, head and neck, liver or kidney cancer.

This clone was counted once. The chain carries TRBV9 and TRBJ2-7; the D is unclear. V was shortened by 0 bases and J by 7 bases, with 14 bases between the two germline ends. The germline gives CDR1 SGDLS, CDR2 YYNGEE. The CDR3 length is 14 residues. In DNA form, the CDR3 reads TGTGCCAGCAGCGTAGATTTGGGGTCGAAGGAGCAGTACTTC. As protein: CASSVDLGSKEQYF.

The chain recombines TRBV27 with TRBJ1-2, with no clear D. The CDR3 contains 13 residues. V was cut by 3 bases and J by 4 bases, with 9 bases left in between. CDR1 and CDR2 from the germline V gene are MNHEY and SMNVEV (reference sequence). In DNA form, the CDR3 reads TGTGCCAGCAGTTTCGGGCCGGCCTATGGCTACACCTTC. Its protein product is CASSFGPAYGYTF.

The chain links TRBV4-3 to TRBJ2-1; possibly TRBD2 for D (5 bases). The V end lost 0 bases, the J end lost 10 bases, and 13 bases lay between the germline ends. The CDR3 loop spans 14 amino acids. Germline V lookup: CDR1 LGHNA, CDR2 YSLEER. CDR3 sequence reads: CASSQDEVGGEQFF. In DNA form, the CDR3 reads TGCGCCAGCAGCCAAGATGAGGTTGGCGGGGAGCAGTTCTTC.

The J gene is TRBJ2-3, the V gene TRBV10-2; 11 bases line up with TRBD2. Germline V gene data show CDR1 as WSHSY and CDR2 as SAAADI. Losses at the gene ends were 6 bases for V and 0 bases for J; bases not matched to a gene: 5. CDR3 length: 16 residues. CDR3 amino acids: CASRDRLAGSTDTQYF. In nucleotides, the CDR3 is TGCGCCAGCAGGGATAGACTAGCGGGGAGCACAGATACGCAGTATTTT.

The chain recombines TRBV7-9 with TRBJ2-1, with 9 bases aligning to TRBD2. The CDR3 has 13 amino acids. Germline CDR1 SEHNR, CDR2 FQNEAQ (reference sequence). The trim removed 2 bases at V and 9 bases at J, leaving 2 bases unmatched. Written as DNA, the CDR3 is TGTGCCAGCAGCTTAAGCGGGGGGCCTGAGCAGTTCTTC. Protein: CASSLSGGPEQFF.

The CDR3 DNA sequence: TGTGCCAGCAGCGCATCAGGGGGTGGTGGGCCTAACTATGGCTACACCTTC. This encodes CASSASGGGGPNYGYTF. This sequence joins TRBV9 and TRBJ1-2; 7 bases are shared with TRBD1. Unmatched junction bases numbered 11, after V lost 3 bases and J lost 0 bases. The CDR3 is 17 residues long. Germline values: CDR1 SGDLS, CDR2 YYNGEE.

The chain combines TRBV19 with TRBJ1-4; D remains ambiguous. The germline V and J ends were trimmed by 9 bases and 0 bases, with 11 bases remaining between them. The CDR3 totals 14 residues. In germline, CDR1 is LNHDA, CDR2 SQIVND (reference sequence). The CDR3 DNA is TGTGCCAGCAGCCGTGGGGCAACTAATGAAAAACTGTTTTTT. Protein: CASSRGATNEKLFF.

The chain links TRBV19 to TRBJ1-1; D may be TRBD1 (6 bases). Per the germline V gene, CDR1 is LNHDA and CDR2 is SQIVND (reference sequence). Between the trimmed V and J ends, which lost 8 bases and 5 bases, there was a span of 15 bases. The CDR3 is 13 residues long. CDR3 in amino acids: CASGYGTFTEAFF. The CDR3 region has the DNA TGTGCCAGTGGATACGGGACATTTACTGAAGCTTTCTTT.

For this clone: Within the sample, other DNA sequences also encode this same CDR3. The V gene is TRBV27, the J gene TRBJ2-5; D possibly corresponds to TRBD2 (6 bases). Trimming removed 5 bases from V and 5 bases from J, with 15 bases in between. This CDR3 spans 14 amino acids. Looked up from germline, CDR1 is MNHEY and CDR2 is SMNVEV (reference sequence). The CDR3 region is CASSPGTAGETQYF. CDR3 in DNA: TGTGCCAGCAGTCCAGGGACCGCGGGGGAGACCCAGTACTTC.

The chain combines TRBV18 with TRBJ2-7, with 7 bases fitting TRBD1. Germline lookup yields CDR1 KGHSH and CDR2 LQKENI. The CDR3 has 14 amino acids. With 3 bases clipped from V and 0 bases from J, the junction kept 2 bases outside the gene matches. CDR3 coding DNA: TGTGCCAGCTCACCGGGACAGAGCTCCTACGAGCAGTACTTC. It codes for CASSPGQSSYEQYF.

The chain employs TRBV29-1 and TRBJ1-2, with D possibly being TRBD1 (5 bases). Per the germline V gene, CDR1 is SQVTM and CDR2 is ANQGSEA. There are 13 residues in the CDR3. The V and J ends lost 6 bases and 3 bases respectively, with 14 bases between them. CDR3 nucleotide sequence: TGCAGCGTCTTCGCAGGGCTCCACTATGGCTACACCTTC. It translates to CSVFAGLHYGYTF.

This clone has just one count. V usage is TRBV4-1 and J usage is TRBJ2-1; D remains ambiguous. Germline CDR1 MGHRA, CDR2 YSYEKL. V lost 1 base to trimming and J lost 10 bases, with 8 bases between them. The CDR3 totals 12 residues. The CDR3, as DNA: TGCGCCAGCAGCCAAGTAGCCGGGGAGCAGTTCTTC. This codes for CASSQVAGEQFF.

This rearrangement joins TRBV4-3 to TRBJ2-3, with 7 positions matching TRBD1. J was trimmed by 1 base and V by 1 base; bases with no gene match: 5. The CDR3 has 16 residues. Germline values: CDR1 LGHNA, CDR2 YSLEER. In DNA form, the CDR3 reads TGCGCCAGCAGCCAAGGACCGGGACAGCGCACAGATACGCAGTATTTT. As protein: CASSQGPGQRTDTQYF.

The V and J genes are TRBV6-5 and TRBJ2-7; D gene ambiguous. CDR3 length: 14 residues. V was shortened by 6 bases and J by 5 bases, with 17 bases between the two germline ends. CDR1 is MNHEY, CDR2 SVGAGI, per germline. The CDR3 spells CASSPRTLGDEQYF. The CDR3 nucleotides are TGTGCCAGCAGCCCCCGGACGTTAGGCGACGAGCAGTACTTC.

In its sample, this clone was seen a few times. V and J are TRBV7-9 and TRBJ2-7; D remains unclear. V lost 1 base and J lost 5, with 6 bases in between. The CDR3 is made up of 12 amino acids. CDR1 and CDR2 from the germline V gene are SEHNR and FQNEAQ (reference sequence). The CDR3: CASSLVANEQYF. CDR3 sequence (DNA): TGTGCCAGCAGCTTAGTGGCTAACGAGCAGTACTTC.

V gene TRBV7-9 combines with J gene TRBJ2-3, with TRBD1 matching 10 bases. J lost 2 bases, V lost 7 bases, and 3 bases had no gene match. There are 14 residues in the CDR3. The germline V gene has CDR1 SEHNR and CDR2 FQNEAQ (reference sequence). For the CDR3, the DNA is TGTGCCAGCATCGACAGGGGGCTCACAGATACGCAGTATTTT. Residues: CASIDRGLTDTQYF.

In nucleotides, the CDR3 is TGCGCCAGCAGCCCGGGAGGGACAGGGACCGAAGAGACCCAGTACTTC. This codes for CASSPGGTGTEETQYF. This chain uses TRBV5-1 with TRBJ2-5; D might be TRBD1 (9 bases). CDR3 length: 16 residues. Germline CDR1 is SGHRS and CDR2 is YFSETQ. V was pared by 4 bases and J by 3 bases, with 19 bases between. Full variable domain (remainder filled in from reference TRBV5-1 and TRBJ2-5): KAGVTQTPRYLIKTRGQQVTLSCSPISGHRSVSWYQQTPGQGLQFLFEYFSETQRNKGNFPGRFSGRQFSNSRSEMNVSTLELGDSALYLCASSPGGTGTEETQYFGPGTRLLVL.

The CDR3 region has the DNA TGTGCCAGCAGCTTATACCAGCGGGGCACAGATACGCAGTATTTT. Its protein product is CASSLYQRGTDTQYF. This sequence joins TRBV7-6 and TRBJ2-3; maybe TRBD2 (6 bases). The CDR3 extends over 15 amino acids. V lost 2 bases and J lost 1, with 10 bases in between. Germline V gene lookup returns CDR1 SGHVS and CDR2 FNYEAQ.

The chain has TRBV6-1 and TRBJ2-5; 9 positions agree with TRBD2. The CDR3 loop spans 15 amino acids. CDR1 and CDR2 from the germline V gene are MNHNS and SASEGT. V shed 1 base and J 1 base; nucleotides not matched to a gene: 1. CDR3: CASSEGAGGQETQYF. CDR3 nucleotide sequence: TGTGCCAGCAGTGAAGGAGCGGGGGGCCAAGAGACCCAGTACTTC.

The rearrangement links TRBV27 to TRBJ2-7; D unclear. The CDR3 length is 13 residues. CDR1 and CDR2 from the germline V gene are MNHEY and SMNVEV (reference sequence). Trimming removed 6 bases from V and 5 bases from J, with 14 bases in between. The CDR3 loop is CASSPSQGNEQYF. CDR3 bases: TGTGCCAGCAGCCCATCTCAAGGGAACGAGCAGTACTTC.

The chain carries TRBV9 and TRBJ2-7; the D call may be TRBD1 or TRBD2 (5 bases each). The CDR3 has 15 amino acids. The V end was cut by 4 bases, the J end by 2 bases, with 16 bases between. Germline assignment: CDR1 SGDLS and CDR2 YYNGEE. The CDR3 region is CASSPPGTGTYEQYF. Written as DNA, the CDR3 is TGTGCCAGCAGCCCCCCGGGAACAGGAACCTACGAGCAGTACTTC.

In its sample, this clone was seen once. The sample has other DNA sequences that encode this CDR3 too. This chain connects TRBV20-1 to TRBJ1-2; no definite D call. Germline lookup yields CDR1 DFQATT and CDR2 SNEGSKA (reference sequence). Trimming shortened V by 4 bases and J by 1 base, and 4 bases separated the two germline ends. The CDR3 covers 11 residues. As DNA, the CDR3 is TGCAGTGCTATACTTAACTATGGCTACACCTTC. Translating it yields CSAILNYGYTF.

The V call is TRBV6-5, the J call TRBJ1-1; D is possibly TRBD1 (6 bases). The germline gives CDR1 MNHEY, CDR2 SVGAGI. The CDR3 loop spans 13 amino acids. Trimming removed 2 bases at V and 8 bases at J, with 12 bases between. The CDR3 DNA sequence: TGTGCCAGCAGTTACGAGGGGGATAGCGAAGCTTTCTTT. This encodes CASSYEGDSEAFF.